Listed below are T cell receptor beta chains from one sample, sequenced in a study of T cell responses to AZD1222 COVID-19 vaccine. Using immunoSEQ multiplex PCR, the repertoire was profiled, and TCRdb retains in-frame clones only, with some absent. The sample holds 150,000 to 200,000 clones, around 91% seen once. This material consisted of peripheral blood, taken 28 days after the second AZD1222 dose. Receptors originate from an adult who received the AZD1222 COVID-19 vaccine. CDR3s include the opening cysteine and the closing phenylalanine or tryptophan. D genes are given only for firm matches. Size values are once, few and many counts, or a class for expanded clones, and some rows have none.

j_call v_call clone_size d_call cdr3_aa cdr3_nt
TRBJ2-5 TRBV1 - - CTSSPPGGTSGVVMETQYF TGCACCAGCAGCCCCCCCGGGGGGACTAGCGGGGTTGTCATGGAGACCCAGTACTTC
TRBJ2-2 TRBV5-4 - - CASKGGRGTGELFF TGTGCCTCCAAAGGGGGAAGGGGGACCGGGGAGCTGTTTTTT
TRBJ2-4 TRBV13 - - CASSSLAKNIQYF TGTGCCAGCAGTTCGTTAGCCAAAAACATTCAGTACTTC
TRBJ2-7 TRBV9 - TRBD2 CASSSPGGYEQYF TGTGCCAGCAGCTCCCCGGGGGGCTACGAGCAGTACTTC
TRBJ1-2 TRBV7-2 - TRBD1 CASSLTPTGQGAFGYTF TGTGCCAGCAGCTTAACCCCGACGGGACAGGGGGCTTTTGGCTACACCTTC
TRBJ2-1 TRBV11-1 - - CASSFALLYNEQFF TGTGCCAGCAGCTTTGCTCTCCTTTACAATGAGCAGTTCTTC
TRBJ1-6 TRBV19 - - CASSPRTGANSPLHF TGTGCCAGTAGCCCCCGGACGGGAGCTAATTCACCCCTCCACTTT
TRBJ2-2 TRBV18 - TRBD1 CASSPTQGADTGELFF TGTGCCAGCTCACCCACCCAGGGGGCGGACACCGGGGAGCTGTTTTTT
TRBJ1-1 TRBV25-1 - - CASSDGTRGGAFF TGTGCCAGCAGCGACGGGACCAGAGGAGGAGCTTTCTTT
TRBJ2-5 TRBV28 - TRBD1 CASKTGKETQYF TGTGCCAGCAAGACAGGGAAAGAGACCCAGTACTTC
TRBJ1-5 TRBV7-9 - - CASSPNSNQPQHF TGTGCCAGCAGCCCGAATAGCAATCAGCCCCAGCATTTT
TRBJ1-2 TRBV4-3 - - CASSRKGQTSNYGYTF TGCGCCAGCAGCCGGAAAGGACAGACCTCAAACTATGGCTACACCTTC
TRBJ1-2 TRBV5-1 - TRBD1 CASSLAGQIYNYGYTF TGCGCCAGCAGCTTGGCGGGACAGATCTATAACTATGGCTACACCTTC
TRBJ2-3 TRBV5-1 - TRBD2 CASSLVKVSGGSTDTQYF TGCGCCAGCAGCTTGGTCAAGGTCAGCGGGGGTTCGACGGATACGCAGTATTTT
TRBJ1-3 TRBV6-6 - - CASTAQGRGRNTIYF TGTGCCAGCACCGCACAGGGAAGAGGGAGAAACACCATATATTTT
TRBJ2-2 TRBV6-5 - - CASSSAGAGTGELFF TGTGCCAGCAGTTCGGCTGGGGCGGGCACCGGGGAGCTGTTTTTT
TRBJ1-5 TRBV5-4 - - CASSLAGGNQPQHF TGTGCCAGCAGCTTGGCAGGGGGCAATCAGCCCCAGCATTTT
TRBJ2-7 TRBV3-1/TRBV3-2 - - CASSQGQQFYEQYF TGTGCCAGCAGCCAAGGGCAGCAATTTTACGAGCAGTACTTC
TRBJ1-5 TRBV21-1 - - CASSKGKASRKVGQPQHF TGTGCCAGCAGCAAAGGTAAAGCTAGTAGGAAGGTGGGTCAGCCCCAGCATTTT
TRBJ2-7 TRBV28 - - CASSLEDSRYF TGTGCCAGCAGTTTGGAGGACTCCCGGTACTTC
TRBJ2-3 TRBV5-1 - TRBD2 CASSLLPSGGSSTDTQYF TGCGCCAGCAGCTTATTACCTAGCGGGGGGTCTAGCACAGATACGCAGTATTTT
TRBJ1-5 TRBV19 once - CASRYGSGNQPQHF TGTGCCAGTAGATACGGGTCAGGCAATCAGCCCCAGCATTTT
TRBJ1-2 TRBV7-2 - TRBD1 CASSLSPDRGAYGYTF TGTGCCAGCAGCTTATCCCCGGACAGGGGAGCCTATGGCTACACCTTC
TRBJ1-6 TRBV6-5 - - CASSRTVGTPLHF TGTGCCAGCAGCCGGACAGTTGGGACACCCCTCCACTTT
TRBJ1-4 TRBV9 - TRBD1 CASSIQTGGEEKLFF TGTGCCAGCAGCATACAGACAGGGGGCGAGGAAAAACTGTTTTTT
TRBJ2-7 TRBV28 - TRBD1 CASSFARGLIVSYEQYF TGTGCCAGCAGTTTTGCCAGGGGGCTTATTGTCTCCTACGAGCAGTACTTC
TRBJ2-3 TRBV19 - - CASSTLSGGRTDTQYF TGTGCCAGTAGTACACTTAGCGGAGGCCGCACAGATACGCAGTATTTT
TRBJ1-3 TRBV6-6 - - CASSYSKVSGNTIYF TGTGCCAGCAGTTACTCCAAGGTTTCAGGAAACACCATATATTTT
TRBJ2-5 TRBV10-2 - - CASSRGSRETQYF TGCGCCAGCAGCCGGGGTTCCCGAGAGACCCAGTACTTC
TRBJ1-2 TRBV5-1 - - CASSLAATSNYGYTF TGCGCCAGCAGCTTGGCCGCTACCTCTAACTATGGCTACACCTTC
TRBJ1-2 TRBV5-4 - - CASSLANQGRIYGYTF TGTGCCAGCAGCTTGGCCAATCAGGGTCGGATCTATGGCTACACCTTC
TRBJ1-3 TRBV5-6 - - CASSSRGTGNTIYF TGTGCCAGCAGCTCTAGGGGGACCGGAAACACCATATATTTT
TRBJ2-7 TRBV7-2 - - CASSFPRDLRTSYEQYF TGTGCCAGCAGCTTCCCCCGGGACCTCCGCACCTCCTACGAGCAGTACTTC
TRBJ2-3 TRBV10-3 - TRBD2 CAISLRGGPDTQYF TGTGCCATCAGTTTGCGGGGGGGCCCAGATACGCAGTATTTT
TRBJ1-4 TRBV10-2 - TRBD1 CASRSMQGAFDEKLFF TGCGCCAGCAGGAGTATGCAGGGGGCTTTCGATGAAAAACTGTTTTTT
TRBJ2-4 TRBV19 - - CASSPWGEVGAKNIQYF TGTGCCAGTAGTCCGTGGGGGGAAGTCGGGGCCAAAAACATTCAGTACTTC
TRBJ2-2 TRBV9 - - CASRTGAYSTGELFF TGTGCCAGCAGAACAGGCGCGTATAGCACCGGGGAGCTGTTTTTT
TRBJ1-5 TRBV28 medium-sized - CASSLHTQNQPQHF TGTGCCAGCAGTTTGCACACTCAGAATCAGCCCCAGCATTTT
TRBJ2-7 TRBV28 - TRBD1 CASSDRAPYEQYF TGTGCCAGCTCGGACAGGGCTCCGTACGAGCAGTACTTC
TRBJ2-3 TRBV19 - TRBD2 CASSRRREAWEDTQYF TGTGCCAGTAGTCGCCGACGGGAGGCGTGGGAAGATACGCAGTATTTT
TRBJ2-5 TRBV30 once TRBD2 CAWSRLTSGVQETQYF TGTGCCTGGAGTAGATTGACTAGCGGAGTACAAGAGACCCAGTACTTC
TRBJ1-2 TRBV5-6 - - CASSWEEQTGYGYTF TGTGCCAGCAGCTGGGAAGAGCAGACTGGGTATGGCTACACCTTC
TRBJ2-2 TRBV5-1 - - CASSAYERGSGELFF TGCGCCAGCAGCGCCTACGAACGAGGGTCCGGGGAGCTGTTTTTT
TRBJ1-2 TRBV11-2 - - CASSLGGFRGYTF TGTGCCAGCAGCTTAGGTGGATTTAGAGGCTACACCTTC
TRBJ2-1 TRBV6-5 - TRBD2 CASSYPSGGYNEQFF TGTGCCAGCAGTTATCCTAGCGGGGGCTACAATGAGCAGTTCTTC
TRBJ2-1 TRBV19 once - CASSINNEQFF TGTGCCAGTAGTATTAACAATGAGCAGTTCTTC
TRBJ1-2 TRBV4-3 - TRBD1 CASSQGTGDGYTF TGCGCCAGCAGCCAAGGCACAGGGGATGGCTACACCTTC
TRBJ1-4 TRBV3-1/TRBV3-2 - TRBD1 CASSSGQGNEKLFF TGTGCCAGCAGTTCCGGACAGGGTAATGAAAAACTGTTTTTT
TRBJ1-6 TRBV7-2 - TRBD1 CASSLANLGQLNSPLHF TGTGCCAGCAGCTTAGCGAATTTGGGACAGTTAAATTCACCCCTCCACTTT